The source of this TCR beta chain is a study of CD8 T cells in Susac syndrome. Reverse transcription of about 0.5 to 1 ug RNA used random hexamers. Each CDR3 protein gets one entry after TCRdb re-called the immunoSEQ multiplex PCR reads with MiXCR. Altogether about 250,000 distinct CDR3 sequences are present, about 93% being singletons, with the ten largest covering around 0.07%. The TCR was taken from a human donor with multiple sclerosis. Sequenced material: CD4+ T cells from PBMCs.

The CDR3 DNA follows: TGTGCCAGCAGTTTAGGCCCCCAGCGGTTAGAGACCCAGTACTTC. It translates to CASSLGPQRLETQYF. The chain combines TRBV27 with TRBJ2-5, with a possible D match to TRBD2 (5 bases). The ends were cut back, 2 bases at V and 4 bases at J, with 14 bases in the middle. CDR1 and CDR2 (germline): MNHEY, SMNVEV (reference sequence). The length of the CDR3 is 15 residues.